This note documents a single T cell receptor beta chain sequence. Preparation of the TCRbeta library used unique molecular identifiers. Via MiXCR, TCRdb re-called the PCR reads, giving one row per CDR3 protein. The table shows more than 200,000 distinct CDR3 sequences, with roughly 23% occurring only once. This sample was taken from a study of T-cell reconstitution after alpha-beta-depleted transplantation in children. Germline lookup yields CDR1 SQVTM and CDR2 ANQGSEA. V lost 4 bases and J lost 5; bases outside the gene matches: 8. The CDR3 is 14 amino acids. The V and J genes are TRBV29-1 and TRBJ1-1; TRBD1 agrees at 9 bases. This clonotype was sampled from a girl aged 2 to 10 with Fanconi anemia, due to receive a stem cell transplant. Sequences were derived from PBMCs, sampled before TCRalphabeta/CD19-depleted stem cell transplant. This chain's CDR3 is CSVVGDRGRTEAFF. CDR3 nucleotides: TGCAGCGTTGTTGGTGACAGGGGGAGGACTGAAGCTTTCTTT.